This T cell receptor beta chain was sequenced for a study of cytomegalovirus exposure and HLA in healthy donors. Across the whole study: Clustering assigned over 70% of the approximately 370 genotyped donors to the Caucasian-associated ancestry cluster.

V dropped 4 bases and J dropped 4; count of bases not matched to a gene: 16. Germline values: CDR1 SGDLS, CDR2 YYNGEE. This CDR3 is built from 17 residues. PCR involved 60 Vbeta and 13 Jbeta primers. Profiling relied on immunoSEQ multiplex PCR, and the TCRdb table lists in-frame clones only, not all of them. Seen in this sample are about 160,000 clones; the ten most common clones hold 1% to 1.5%. Sequenced material: PBMCs. V usage is TRBV9 and J usage is TRBJ1-2; TRBD1 agrees at 7 bases. The receptor comes from a woman in her sixties or seventies in good health and CMV-seronegative. This CDR3 is CASSPPLTGRLTYGYTF. The CDR3 coding sequence is TGTGCCAGCAGCCCCCCGCTGACAGGGCGCCTTACCTATGGCTACACCTTC.